This T cell receptor (beta chain) was captured in a study of blood T cell repertoires in COVID-19 (dated by TCRdb to about 2020). At the level of the whole study: The collaborator samples originated in the United States, Italy and Spain and spanned the acute and convalescent phases of COVID-19. The prospective study material was composed of cDNA or gDNA derived from T cells, B-cell-depleted T cells, or PBMCs. Deeply sampled blood TCRbeta repertoires from subjects exposed to, actively infected with, or recovered from COVID-19 were included in the dataset. Samples were obtained from the ongoing ImmuneRACE study (first 160 participants) and from about 1,300 subjects provided by 6 global collaborators. Sample metadata almost always included a de-identified subject ID, COVID-19 status, age in years and sex. The repertoires were released in a freely available public database meant as a resource for research on the immune response to SARS-CoV-2. HLA class I and class II types, where available, came from metadata supplied by the sample provider rather than from assay-based typing.

Whole blood was collected in K2EDTA tubes by collaborating institutions according to the institutions' own protocols. For TCRbeta analysis, collaborators shipped samples in one of three forms: frozen whole blood, isolated PBMCs, or DNA extracted from either of those sample types. TCRbeta CDR3 regions were amplified from genomic DNA by means of the immunoSEQ Assay, a bias-controlled multiplex PCR. Per the original workflow: Nucleated cell counts per sample were estimated from amplification of reference gene primers within the assay. To quantify the absolute abundance of each unique TCRbeta CDR3 rearrangement, sequence reads were collapsed and filtered. For each sample, productive Simpson clonality was calculated as the square root of Simpson's diversity index over productive rearrangements. Held by TCRdb, this immuneACCESS table contains in-frame sequences only and omits some clones. Under half of the omission traces to an unresolved V gene where checked; the cause of the rest is unknown. Clone size and V and J calls were adopted from that table, with D and trimming inferred from the DNA. Across this sample there are roughly 200,000 clones, with around 89% seen only once. Of the sample, roughly 0.56% falls within the top ten clones.

Comments on this clone: Its antigen is unknown. The record has no base qualities; no much larger clone is one base away.

The germline V gene sets CDR1 to SGHDT and CDR2 to YYEEEE. From the cysteine through the phenylalanine, the CDR3 covers 14 amino acids. Left in the record is the CDR3 DNA by itself, 42 bases read in frame from the first base. The trim is 1 base for V and 3 bases for J, with a gap of 8 bases between the germline ends. The paper as a whole reports these results and caveats: Clinical and demographic metadata were provided uncurated, with the amount varying by source and participant.

Material: peripheral blood. The chain uses TRBV5-6 and TRBJ1-5; a weak D assignment points to TRBD1 (5 bases agree). This TCR was recovered from a man over 45 with acute or convalescent COVID-19. In nucleotide form, the sequence is TGTGCCAGCAGCTTGTCAGGGCCCAATCAGCCCCAGCATTTT. It translates to CASSLSGPNQPQHF.